This T cell receptor (beta chain) comes out of a study of T cells in Graves' hyperthyroidism and ophthalmopathy (dated by TCRdb to the late 2010s). Concerning the study at large: TCR V-J signatures able to tell the groups apart were searched for in a discovery cohort of some 97 patients, of whom 43 had Graves' ophthalmopathy and around 56 had stable Graves' hyperthyroidism. Prospective prediction of ophthalmopathy was tested in an independent validation cohort of under 20 hyperthyroidism patients and 15 to 17 patients who later progressed to ophthalmopathy. The 85 to 100 discovery patients were randomly split 7:3 into training and test sets. In addition, the study compared T-cell repertoires in thyroid tissue and in blood from roughly 6 Graves' hyperthyroidism patients. Following sampling, methimazole starting at 30 mg daily was given to hyperthyroidism patients, and high-dose intravenous methylprednisolone was given to ophthalmopathy patients. The paper describes TCR Vbeta CDR3 sequencing of 120 to 150 peripheral blood samples, made up of 43 ophthalmopathy patients, around 73 hyperthyroidism patients and 17 progressor patients. General conclusions and limits of the study: No statistical method was used to fix the sample size in advance, and group allocation was not hidden from the investigators. Ophthalmopathy was separated from stable hyperthyroidism by a 13 V-J signature model, with 85% to 90% sensitivity and approximately 81% specificity obtained in cross-validation and 80%/75% obtained in testing. In validation, progression to ophthalmopathy was predicted by the model with 70.59% sensitivity and just over 72% specificity, a median of 6.5 months before onset. Most expanded thyroid clonotypes (frequency above 0.001) were also found in blood, which suggests that blood repertoires may mirror thyroid immune responses.

Any patient with an uncontrolled infection, another autoimmune disease, pregnancy or lactation was excluded. Diagnoses relied on clinical symptoms, serum thyroxine and TRAb, thyroid ultrasound and orbital computed tomography. Trizol reagent was used to extract total RNA, and RNA quality was then checked on an Agilent 2100 Bioanalyzer. The germline V and J ends show losses of 4 bases and 7 bases respectively, and no gene match explains 14 bases of the junction. CDR1 and CDR2, looked up from the germline V gene, are SGHVS and FQNEAQ. Its CDR3 holds 17 amino acids, cysteine through phenylalanine. Just the 51-base CDR3 DNA is kept, in frame starting at base 1. Amplification of TCR beta CDR3 regions was carried out from RNA transcripts. A first-round RT-PCR of the TCR CDR3 used the HTBI primer set with the Qiagen OneStep RT-PCR kit. The libraries were constructed in a second round of multiplex PCR and then size-selected and purified. The libraries were sequenced on an Illumina HiSeq2000 using paired-end 100 bp reads. Turning to the authors' computational methods: SOAPnuke was used to process the raw data, with reads discarded if the reads contained adapters or uncalled bases, had a mean Phred below 15, or lacked an exact constant-primer or identifier match. COPE v1.2.5 was used to merge the high-quality paired reads, and each unique nucleotide sequence was defined as a clonotype. MiTCR v1.1 was used to align the clonotypes against IMGT TRBV, TRBD and TRBJ reference segments. Analysis was restricted to V-J combinations with a frequency above 0.0001, which covered 99.2% of repertoires. The TCS score was defined as F50 (clonal expansion) divided by E x V (chaos), with BLOSUM62-based TCRdist calculated between CDR3 peptides within each V-J. Welch's t-statistics and random forest reduced around 520 V-J features to fewer than 15, which were used in a naive Bayes classifier (R e1071). The similarity between thyroid and blood repertoires was quantified using the Morisita-Horn index. In-frame beta chains were kept once TCRdb had trimmed the public reads at Q25 with fastp and called clones with MiXCR. Rows are combined by CDR3 protein, so each entry shows the most common genes and DNA. The V and J calls and clone size come from TCRdb's table, not from the authors' own analysis. For this sample the table gives 550,000 to 700,000 distinct CDR3 sequences, of which more than 45% were detected only once. Under 20% of the sample belongs to the ten largest clones.

Of note for this clonotype: Its specific antigen is unknown. No qualities accompany the bases; no much larger clone lies one base away.

Specimen: peripheral blood or thyroid tissue (not recorded which). This TCR was sampled from an adult woman with Graves' disease, either hyperthyroidism or ophthalmopathy (not recorded which). The rearranged chain carries TRBV7-8 and TRBJ2-5, with 11 central nucleotides matching TRBD2. This receptor carries the CDR3 CASSWGVAGGPSRTQYF. The DNA sequence is given as TGTGCCAGCAGCTGGGGGGTAGCGGGAGGGCCCTCAAGGACCCAGTACTTC.